The rows below give T cell receptor beta chains drawn from one sample of a study of early T cells in non-severe SARS-CoV-2 infection. MiXCR was run by TCRdb on the 5' RACE reads, yielding one entry per CDR3 protein. The table lists 80,000 or so distinct CDR3 sequences, 11% to 15% of them singletons. Sequencing input: whole blood. These TCRs come from an adult who was a healthcare worker with PCR-confirmed SARS-CoV-2 infection or an uninfected control (not recorded which). Each CDR3 is given with its conserved first and last residue. A D gene is named only where the DNA matches it firmly. Rows may omit the clone size; those that give it use once, few, many or a size class.

clone size	V gene	D gene	J gene	CDR3 protein	CDR3 DNA
many	TRBV10-3	-	TRBJ1-2	CAISDSPNYGYTF	TGTGCCATCTCGGACAGCCCTAACTATGGCTACACCTTC
-	TRBV9	-	TRBJ2-1	CASSRARGRIDEQFF	TGTGCCAGCAGCAGGGCCCGGGGTCGCATTGATGAGCAGTTCTTC
-	TRBV2	TRBD1	TRBJ1-1	CAGEGASTEAFF	TGTGCCGGCGAGGGGGCGAGCACTGAAGCTTTCTTT
many	TRBV19	TRBD2	TRBJ2-3	CASSLAGDAQNTQYF	TGTGCCAGTAGTCTAGCGGGAGACGCACAGAATACGCAGTATTTT
few	TRBV14	-	TRBJ2-5	CASSQVWQNQETQYF	TGTGCCAGCAGCCAAGTGTGGCAGAACCAAGAGACCCAGTACTTC
many	TRBV30	-	TRBJ1-4	CAWKGWGEKLFF	TGTGCCTGGAAAGGGTGGGGTGAAAAACTGTTTTTT
-	TRBV5-1	-	TRBJ2-1	CASSWGPSEQFF	TGCGCCAGCAGCTGGGGACCTAGTGAGCAGTTCTTC
few	TRBV29-1	-	TRBJ1-1	CSVRGLDTEAFF	TGCAGCGTTAGAGGGCTGGACACTGAAGCTTTCTTT
-	TRBV19	-	TRBJ1-5	CASSIDREGDQPQHF	TGTGCCAGTAGTATAGACAGGGAAGGGGATCAGCCCCAGCATTTT
few	TRBV7-8	-	TRBJ2-7	CASSLPGHEQYF	TGTGCCAGCAGCTTACCAGGCCACGAGCAGTACTTC
-	TRBV7-2	-	TRBJ1-4	CASSLRGASLEKLFF	TGTGCCAGCAGCTTAAGGGGAGCGAGCCTCGAAAAACTGTTTTTT
few	TRBV18	-	TRBJ1-1	CASSPPGSTEAFF	TGTGCCAGCTCACCTCCGGGGAGCACTGAAGCTTTCTTT
few	TRBV5-1	-	TRBJ1-1	CASSPQGQGGNTEAFF	TGCGCCAGCAGCCCCCAGGGCCAGGGTGGGAACACTGAAGCTTTCTTT
-	TRBV6-4	TRBD1	TRBJ2-3	CASSDSTGRGTDTQYF	TGTGCCAGCAGTGACTCAACCGGCAGGGGGACAGATACGCAGTATTTT
many	TRBV5-6	-	TRBJ1-2	CASSLAGTGYGYTF	TGTGCCAGCAGTTTAGCCGGGACGGGCTATGGCTACACCTTC
many	TRBV30	-	TRBJ2-7	CAWSPLSHEQYF	TGTGCCTGGAGCCCCCTCAGCCACGAGCAGTACTTC
few	TRBV18	-	TRBJ2-7	CASSPPGFRDYEQYF	TGTGCCAGCTCACCACCGGGCTTTAGGGACTACGAGCAGTACTTC
few	TRBV11-2	-	TRBJ2-7	CASSSGLTTAYEQYF	TGTGCCAGCAGCTCCGGTCTGACGACAGCCTACGAGCAGTACTTC
few	TRBV20-1	-	TRBJ1-4	CSARERTAATNEKLFF	TGCAGTGCTAGAGAGAGGACAGCTGCAACTAATGAAAAACTGTTTTTT
many	TRBV7-9	-	TRBJ1-1	CASSRLQGTEAFF	TGTGCCAGCAGCCGTCTTCAGGGCACTGAAGCTTTCTTT
few	TRBV29-1	TRBD1	TRBJ1-2	CSVKDRDNYGYTF	TGCAGCGTAAAGGACAGGGACAACTATGGCTACACCTTC
few	TRBV29-1	TRBD2	TRBJ2-3	CSVASGLRTDTQYF	TGCAGCGTAGCTAGCGGGTTGAGGACAGATACGCAGTATTTT
many	TRBV7-3	-	TRBJ2-1	CASSPTGYNEQFF	TGTGCCAGCAGCCCGACAGGCTACAATGAGCAGTTCTTC
many	TRBV7-7	-	TRBJ2-5	CASGPEAGQETQYF	TGTGCTAGCGGACCCGAAGCGGGCCAAGAGACCCAGTACTTC
many	TRBV6-1	-	TRBJ1-2	CASSREAQAYGYTF	TGTGCCAGCTCCCGTGAGGCCCAGGCCTATGGCTACACCTTC
few	TRBV27	TRBD2	TRBJ2-2	CASSETSELFGELFF	TGTGCCAGCAGTGAGACTAGCGAGTTATTCGGGGAGCTGTTTTTT
many	TRBV25-1	-	TRBJ2-1	CASSDRPPGAEQFF	TGTGCCAGCAGTGACAGGCCTCCGGGGGCCGAGCAGTTCTTC
few	TRBV2	-	TRBJ2-3	CASSDASSAQYF	TGTGCCAGCAGTGATGCCTCATCTGCGCAGTATTTT
many	TRBV7-9	-	TRBJ1-3	CASSPPAGNTIYF	TGTGCCAGCAGCCCACCGGCTGGAAACACCATATATTTT
few	TRBV30	-	TRBJ2-7	CAPPRDTSYEQYF	TGTGCCCCTCCCAGGGACACCTCCTACGAGCAGTACTTC
few	TRBV5-4	-	TRBJ2-5	CASSFKPQETQYF	TGTGCCAGCAGCTTTAAGCCCCAAGAGACCCAGTACTTC
-	TRBV12-3/TRBV12-4	TRBD1	TRBJ1-2	CASSFRDSYGYTF	TGTGCCAGCAGTTTCCGGGACAGCTATGGCTACACCTTC
few	TRBV15	-	TRBJ1-5	CATSRDLSRAGNQPQHF	TGTGCCACCAGCAGAGATCTTAGCAGGGCTGGCAATCAGCCCCAGCATTTT
-	TRBV21-1	-	TRBJ1-2	CASRGGIGSTYGYTF	TGTGCCAGCAGAGGTGGTATAGGGAGCACCTATGGCTACACCTTC
-	TRBV11-2	-	TRBJ2-5	CASSRQGNYQETQYF	TGTGCCAGCAGCCGCCAGGGAAACTACCAAGAGACCCAGTACTTC
few	TRBV18	-	TRBJ2-1	CASSPPDSYNEQFF	TGTGCCAGCTCACCACCGGACAGCTACAATGAGCAGTTCTTC
few	TRBV6-5	TRBD1	TRBJ1-6	CASSYSGQNRNSPLHF	TGTGCCAGCAGTTACTCGGGACAGAATAGGAATTCACCCCTCCACTTT
many	TRBV10-2	-	TRBJ2-3	CASSAGARTDTQYF	TGCGCCAGCAGTGCGGGGGCCCGCACAGATACGCAGTATTTT
-	TRBV7-2	TRBD2	TRBJ2-1	CASSSGRAFYNEQFF	TGTGCCAGCAGTAGCGGGAGGGCCTTCTACAATGAGCAGTTCTTC
many	TRBV18	-	TRBJ1-5	CASSPSFGTNQPQHF	TGTGCCAGCTCACCGTCGTTCGGAACAAATCAGCCCCAGCATTTT
few	TRBV30	-	TRBJ2-7	CAWSPNHEQYF	TGTGCCTGGAGTCCCAATCACGAGCAGTACTTC
-	TRBV10-2	-	TRBJ2-1	CASTTQAKQFF	TGCGCCAGCACAACCCAAGCAAAGCAGTTCTTC
few	TRBV9	-	TRBJ2-3	CASSVDSGARTDTQYF	TGTGCCAGCAGCGTAGATTCAGGGGCCCGCACAGATACGCAGTATTTT
-	TRBV5-1	-	TRBJ2-3	CASSLDRGTGTDTQYF	TGCGCCAGCAGCTTGGATCGGGGGACGGGCACAGATACGCAGTATTTT
few	TRBV5-1	-	TRBJ1-1	CASSLGTILRGTEAFF	TGCGCCAGCAGCTTGGGTACAATCCTTCGCGGCACTGAAGCTTTCTTT